This TCR beta chain was captured in a study of cytomegalovirus exposure and HLA in healthy donors. Study-wide findings and caveats: It was shown in a later analysis that HLA-associated TCR beta chains were more clonally expanded than other, equally common chains.

This CDR3 spans 16 amino acids. The V and J ends lost 5 bases and 6 bases, in that order; junction bases with no gene match: 9. The V gene's germline CDR1 is LNHDA and CDR2 SQIVND (reference sequence). The PCR contained 60 Vbeta and 13 Jbeta primers. Clones were read by immunoSEQ multiplex PCR, and TCRdb kept only the in-frame ones, dropping some. The sample gives some 160,000 clones, approximately 75% of which show up once; around 2.3% is in the top ten. Concerning this clone: The antigen remains undetermined.

The specimen was PBMCs. This chain links TRBV19 with TRBJ2-1, with 11 bases that match TRBD1. The sequence derives from a man aged 50-60 years in good health and CMV-seropositive. CDR3 DNA sequence: TGTGCCAGTAGTCCCAGGACAGGGGGCAGTCGCAATGAGCAGTTCTTC. It specifies CASSPRTGGSRNEQFF.